This T cell receptor beta chain was observed in a study of T cell repertoires in cytomegalovirus infection. Findings and caveats of the study: Dominating the ex vivo response were TCR beta clonotypes that were CMV-specific and HLA-C-restricted. Using cumulative public TCR beta family frequency, the authors identified those who carried CMV together with the relevant HLA.

TCRdb fed the reads into MiXCR, producing one record per CDR3 protein. The sample lists almost 500,000 distinct CDR3 sequences, about 11% occurring once. Trimming left V 3 bases short and J 5 bases short, with 19 bases between. CDR1 is DFQATT and CDR2 is SNEGSKA in the germline V gene (reference sequence). This CDR3 comprises 16 residues. This clonotype appeared a few times. What it recognizes is unknown. The V call is TRBV20-1, the J call TRBJ2-2; D remains ambiguous. The sequence came from a human donor in good health (CMV status not recorded). Some clones in this sample may be carry-over from other donors' samples. Sequenced material: PBMCs. The CDR3 sequence is CSARSSVAAFTGELFF. DNA for the CDR3: TGCAGTGCTAGGAGCTCGGTGGCAGCTTTTACCGGGGAGCTGTTTTTT.